These T cell receptor beta chains were read from a single sample in a study of cytomegalovirus exposure and HLA in healthy donors. The assay was immunoSEQ multiplex PCR, and TCRdb's table has in-frame clones only and misses some. The sample yields around 120,000 clones, 8.5% to 10% seen once. The sequenced sample was PBMCs. Source of these receptors: a man aged 25 to 40 in good health and CMV-seronegative. Both conserved end residues are part of each CDR3. D genes are given only for firm matches. The size entry is marked missing in some rows and otherwise reads once, few, many or a size class.

CDR3 DNA | CDR3 protein | D gene | clone size | J gene | V gene
TGTGCCAGCAGTGAGAGCGGGGGGGACACCGGGGAGCTGTTTTTT | CASSESGGDTGELFF | TRBD2 | NA | TRBJ2-2 | TRBV6-4
TGTGCCAGCAGTCCATCCCGTAGCGGGAGGGCAGTGGATGAGCAGTTCTTC | CASSPSRSGRAVDEQFF | TRBD2 | few | TRBJ2-1 | TRBV27
TGTGCCAGCAGCTGGAGACTAGCGCACACCTACAATGAGCAGTTCTTC | CASSWRLAHTYNEQFF | TRBD2 | few | TRBJ2-1 | TRBV7-2
TGTGCCAGCAGCCCTGGGACAGTTACAGATACGCAGTATTTT | CASSPGTVTDTQYF | TRBD1 | NA | TRBJ2-3 | TRBV7-8
TGTGGCTCAAGAGGCATTTCTAATGAAAAACTGTTTTTT | CGSRGISNEKLFF | NA | few | TRBJ1-4 | TRBV19
TGTGCCTGGAGTAGGGACGACCACAGGGACGGCTACACCTTC | CAWSRDDHRDGYTF | NA | NA | TRBJ1-2 | TRBV30
TGCGCCAGCAGCTTCCAGGGAAGGGAGACCCAGTACTTC | CASSFQGRETQYF | NA | NA | TRBJ2-5 | TRBV5-1
TGTGCCAGCAGCGCCCGACTAGCGGGGGATCACACCGGGGAGCTGTTTTTT | CASSARLAGDHTGELFF | TRBD2 | NA | TRBJ2-2 | TRBV9
TGCAGCGCTGCCGGGACTAGCGGGACACGGACAGATACGCAGTATTTT | CSAAGTSGTRTDTQYF | TRBD2 | few | TRBJ2-3 | TRBV29-1
TGTGCCAGCAGTGTCTCTGGGCTACATCAGCCCCAGCATTTT | CASSVSGLHQPQHF | NA | NA | TRBJ1-5 | TRBV2
TGCGCCAGCAGCAAGACTAGCACCTACAATGAGCAGTTCTTC | CASSKTSTYNEQFF | TRBD2 | NA | TRBJ2-1 | TRBV5-1
TGTGCCAGCAGCGTGGGACAGGCAGATACGCAGTATTTT | CASSVGQADTQYF | TRBD1 | NA | TRBJ2-3 | TRBV9
TGCGCCAGCAGCCAAGCGGGGCGGGGGGGTGACGGCCAGTTCTTC | CASSQAGRGGDGQFF | TRBD2 | NA | TRBJ2-1 | TRBV4-1
TGTGCCATCAGGGGAGCGGGAGGTTTCGGTGAGCAGTTCTTC | CAIRGAGGFGEQFF | TRBD2 | NA | TRBJ2-1 | TRBV10-3
TGTGCCAGCAGCTTATGGGCAGTGAGAAACTCTGGGGCCAACGTCCTGACTTTC | CASSLWAVRNSGANVLTF | NA | NA | TRBJ2-6 | TRBV7-2
TGTGCCAGCAGTGAAGCGAAGGAGGGGGACAGCTACAATGAGCAGTTCTTC | CASSEAKEGDSYNEQFF | NA | few | TRBJ2-1 | TRBV2
TGTGCCAGCTCAACTGGACAGGGGGTCTCTGGAAACACCATATATTTT | CASSTGQGVSGNTIYF | TRBD1 | NA | TRBJ1-3 | TRBV18
TGTGCCATCAGTGATTTCGGGGGAAAGGAGACCCAGTACTTC | CAISDFGGKETQYF | NA | NA | TRBJ2-5 | TRBV10-3
TGTGCCAGCAGTTTAATCGGGGGAGGCGAAAAACTGTTTTTT | CASSLIGGGEKLFF | NA | few | TRBJ1-4 | TRBV28
TGTGCCAGCAGTTACTCGCAGGGTAGAAACTACGAGCAGTACTTC | CASSYSQGRNYEQYF | NA | NA | TRBJ2-7 | TRBV6-5
TGCGCCAGCAGCCAAGTGCAGGGAGGAACAGATGCGCAGTATTTT | CASSQVQGGTDAQYF | NA | NA | TRBJ2-3 | TRBV4-1
TGTGCCAGCTCACCGGGGCTTTACAGGTTAAGGCCCTACGAGCAGTACTTC | CASSPGLYRLRPYEQYF | NA | NA | TRBJ2-7 | TRBV18
TGCGCCAGCAGCCTCAGACAGGGGAGGCAAGAGACCCAGTACTTC | CASSLRQGRQETQYF | TRBD1 | NA | TRBJ2-5 | TRBV4-1
TGTGCCAGTAGTATACTGACTAGCGGGAGGGCCGTTGCAGATACGCAGTATTTT | CASSILTSGRAVADTQYF | TRBD2 | NA | TRBJ2-3 | TRBV19
TGTGCCAGCAGCACCCGTGGGAAGGGGACCGGGGAGCTGTTTTTT | CASSTRGKGTGELFF | NA | NA | TRBJ2-2 | TRBV6-6
TGTGCCAGCAGCTCTGGAGTTCCAGGGGGCGCATCCGGGGAGCTGTTTTTT | CASSSGVPGGASGELFF | TRBD1 | once | TRBJ2-2 | TRBV5-5
TGTGCTAGTGGTGAGGGGACTAGCGGGGGGTTTGGAAATGAGCAGTTCTTC | CASGEGTSGGFGNEQFF | TRBD2 | few | TRBJ2-1 | TRBV12-5
TGTGCCAGCAGTTACTCAGGGCGGGGGGGCCCAGATACGCAGTATTTT | CASSYSGRGGPDTQYF | TRBD2 | few | TRBJ2-3 | TRBV6-5
TGTGCCAGCAGTTTTTACCCCTCCAGGGGGGCAACTAATGAAAAACTGTTTTTT | CASSFYPSRGATNEKLFF | TRBD1 | NA | TRBJ1-4 | TRBV27
TGTGCCAGTCAGATATCCGGGGGACAGGGAATTCCCTACGAGCAGTACTTC | CASQISGGQGIPYEQYF | TRBD1 | few | TRBJ2-7 | TRBV19
TGTGCCAGCAGCTGGACAGGACGGAACAATGAGCAGTTCTTC | CASSWTGRNNEQFF | TRBD1 | NA | TRBJ2-1 | TRBV7-6
TGTGCCAGCAGCGGAAGCGGGAGGAGTTTCTACAATGAGCAGTTCTTC | CASSGSGRSFYNEQFF | TRBD2 | few | TRBJ2-1 | TRBV9
TGTGCCAGCAGTCTCGGGTTCACCGGGGAGCTGTTTTTT | CASSLGFTGELFF | NA | NA | TRBJ2-2 | TRBV2
TGTGCCAGTAGTGGCCTCTCACAGGGCAGCTACGAGCAGTACTTC | CASSGLSQGSYEQYF | NA | NA | TRBJ2-7 | TRBV19
TGTGCCAGTAGTATAACATCATCATCCTACGAGCAGTACTTC | CASSITSSSYEQYF | NA | NA | TRBJ2-7 | TRBV19
TGTGCCAGTAGTATAGATGGGGGGGGTGGGGCCAACGTCCTGACTTTC | CASSIDGGGGANVLTF | TRBD2 | few | TRBJ2-6 | TRBV19
TGTGCCAGCAGCCGGACTAGCGGGGCAGAGCAGTACTTC | CASSRTSGAEQYF | TRBD2 | NA | TRBJ2-7 | TRBV7-9
TGTGCCAGCAGCTCTCTAGATTTGACAGGGGACTCCTACGAGCAGTACTTC | CASSSLDLTGDSYEQYF | TRBD1 | many | TRBJ2-7 | TRBV7-2
TGTGCCAGCAGCTTAAAGAGGGAGACCCAGTACTTC | CASSLKRETQYF | NA | NA | TRBJ2-5 | TRBV7-2
TGCGCCAGCAGCTTGGGAGATGAAGAAAAACTGTTTTTT | CASSLGDEEKLFF | NA | NA | TRBJ1-4 | TRBV5-1
TGTGCCAGCAGCCCAGGGACAGGGTTCGAGCAGTACTTC | CASSPGTGFEQYF | TRBD1 | NA | TRBJ2-7 | TRBV13
TGTGCCAGCAGCCACGGGGGAGGGGAGGTGGAAAACATTCAGTACTTC | CASSHGGGEVENIQYF | TRBD2 | NA | TRBJ2-4 | TRBV7-9
TGTGCCAGCAGCCCACCCTCTCGGGGGGGCCGGGGTGAGCAGTTCTTC | CASSPPSRGGRGEQFF | TRBD2 | few | TRBJ2-1 | TRBV9
TGTGCCAGCAGCCAAGATAGGGCGGGTAGCTACAATGAGCAGTTCTTC | CASSQDRAGSYNEQFF | NA | NA | TRBJ2-1 | TRBV4-2
TGTGCCAGCAGTGAATTGGGAGACCGATCACCCCTCCACTTT | CASSELGDRSPLHF | NA | few | TRBJ1-6 | TRBV6-1
TGCAGCGTATTACAGGGGCCCAGCAATCAGCCCCAGCATTTT | CSVLQGPSNQPQHF | TRBD1 | NA | TRBJ1-5 | TRBV29-1
TGTGCCTGGAGTGTCCCCAGGGACCAAGAGACCCAGTACTTC | CAWSVPRDQETQYF | NA | NA | TRBJ2-5 | TRBV30
TGTGCCAGCAGTCCACAGGGGGCAGGCTACACCTTC | CASSPQGAGYTF | TRBD1 | NA | TRBJ1-2 | TRBV6-6
TGTGCCAGCAGTGACGGGACAGGGAAAGATGAGCAGTTCTTC | CASSDGTGKDEQFF | TRBD1 | few | TRBJ2-1 | TRBV6-4
TGTGCCAGCAAACCCGGACTAGCGGGGGTGAATGAGCAGTTCTTC | CASKPGLAGVNEQFF | TRBD2 | NA | TRBJ2-1 | TRBV27
TGCGCCAGCAGCTCCTCGCTACAGTCCTCTGGGGCCAACGTCCTGACTTTC | CASSSSLQSSGANVLTF | NA | NA | TRBJ2-6 | TRBV5-1
TGTGCCAGCAGGAGAGGGATACTCTCTGGAAACACCATATATTTT | CASRRGILSGNTIYF | NA | few | TRBJ1-3 | TRBV5-8